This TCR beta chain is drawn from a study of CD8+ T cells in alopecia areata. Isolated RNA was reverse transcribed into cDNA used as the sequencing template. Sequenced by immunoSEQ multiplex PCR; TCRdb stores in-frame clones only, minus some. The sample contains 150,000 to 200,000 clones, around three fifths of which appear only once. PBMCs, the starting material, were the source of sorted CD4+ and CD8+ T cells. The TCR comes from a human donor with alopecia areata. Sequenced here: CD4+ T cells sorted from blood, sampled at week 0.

The CDR3 sequence is CASSSRYSEAFF. The DNA of the CDR3 is TGTGCCAGCAGCTCCCGGTACTCTGAAGCTTTCTTT. The chain has TRBV7-9 and TRBJ1-1, with no clear D. Germline assignment: CDR1 SEHNR and CDR2 FQNEAQ (reference sequence). CDR3 size: 12 residues. The germline V and J ends were trimmed by 4 bases and 6 bases, with 9 bases remaining between them.